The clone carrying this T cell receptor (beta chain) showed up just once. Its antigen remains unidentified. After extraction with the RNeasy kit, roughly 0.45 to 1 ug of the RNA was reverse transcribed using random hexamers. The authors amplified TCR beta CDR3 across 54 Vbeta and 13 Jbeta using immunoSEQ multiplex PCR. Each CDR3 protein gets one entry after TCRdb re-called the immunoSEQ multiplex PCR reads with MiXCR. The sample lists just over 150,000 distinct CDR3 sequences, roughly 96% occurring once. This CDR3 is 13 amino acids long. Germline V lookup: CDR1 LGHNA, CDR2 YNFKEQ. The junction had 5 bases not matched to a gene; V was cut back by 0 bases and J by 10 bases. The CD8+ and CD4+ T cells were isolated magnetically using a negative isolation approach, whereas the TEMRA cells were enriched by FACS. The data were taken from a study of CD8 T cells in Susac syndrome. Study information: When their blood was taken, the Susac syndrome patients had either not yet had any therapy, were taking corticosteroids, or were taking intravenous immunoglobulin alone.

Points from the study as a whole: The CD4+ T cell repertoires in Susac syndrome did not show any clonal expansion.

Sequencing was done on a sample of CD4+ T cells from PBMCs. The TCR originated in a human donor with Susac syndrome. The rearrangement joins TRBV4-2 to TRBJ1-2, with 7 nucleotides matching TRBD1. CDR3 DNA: TGTGCCAGCAGCCAAGATCGAGACAGGGCCTACACCTTC. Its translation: CASSQDRDRAYTF.